This T cell receptor beta chain was recorded in a study of blood T cell repertoires in COVID-19 (TCRdb year 2020). With respect to the entire study: The collaborator samples originated in the United States, Italy and Spain and spanned the acute and convalescent phases of COVID-19. A freely available public database, intended as a resource for researchers studying the immune response to SARS-CoV-2, is where the repertoires were released. Where available, HLA class I and class II types were taken from metadata supplied by the sample provider and were not determined by assay-based typing. The samples were drawn from two sources: the first 160 participants of the ongoing ImmuneRACE study, and 1,000 to 1,500 subjects contributed by 6 global collaborators. The material from the prospective study consisted of cDNA or gDNA derived from T cells, B-cell-depleted T cells, or PBMCs. Deeply sampled blood TCRbeta repertoires from subjects exposed to, actively infected with, or recovered from COVID-19 were included in the dataset. A de-identified subject ID, COVID-19 status, age in years and sex were almost always included in the sample metadata.

The immunoSEQ Assay, a bias-controlled multiplex PCR, was used to amplify TCRbeta CDR3 regions from genomic DNA. In the authors' own workflow: The number of nucleated cells in each sample was estimated from the amplification of reference gene primers within the assay. To quantify the absolute abundance of each unique TCRbeta CDR3 rearrangement, sequence reads were collapsed and filtered. Productive Simpson clonality was computed per sample as the square root of Simpson's diversity index over productive rearrangements. This immuneACCESS table, as held by TCRdb, lists in-frame sequences with V and J called but not all clones. Of the missing ones, under half trace to an unresolved V gene in checked studies; the others have no known cause. The V and J calls and the clone size are those of that table, but D and trimming were determined from the DNA. In this sample the table shows approximately 180,000 clones, roughly 87% of which occur a single time. The top ten constitute roughly 2.4% of the sample.

Results and caveats for the whole study, not just this receptor: How much clinical and demographic metadata was included differed by source and by participant, and the metadata was provided uncurated.

Participants in the prospective study were aged roughly 18 to 100 years, lived in 20 to 25 United States geographic areas, and enrolled through a virtual design. In the prospective study, cohorts were assigned on the basis of participant-reported clinical history obtained from a screening survey and a study questionnaire. In the prospective study, mobile phlebotomists collected whole blood, serum and a nasopharyngeal or oropharyngeal swab from each participant. Additional blood draws and questionnaires over an approximately two-month period could optionally be provided by prospective study participants. Before DNA extraction, prospective study blood samples were shipped either frozen or at room temperature. The CDR3 has 16 amino acids, counting the end cysteine and phenylalanine. CDR3 DNA is the only sequence kept; it has 48 bases, read in frame from the first base. Sequences LGHDT (CDR1) and YNNKEL (CDR2) are obtained from the germline V gene (reference sequence). V and J are trimmed by 3 bases and 4 bases, and the gene matches miss 7 bases of the junction.

Regarding this clone: No cognate antigen has been identified for it. One base away there is no much larger clone; base qualities are not given.

The chain is encoded by TRBV3-1 (or the pseudogene TRBV3-2) joined to TRBJ2-5; 11 nucleotides in the junction match TRBD2. The specimen was PBMCs or T cells enriched from blood (not recorded which). This TCR was recovered from a woman between 40 and 50 years old with acute COVID-19. The CDR3 region reads CASSQIAGGLGETQYF. Here is the DNA: TGTGCCAGCAGCCAGATAGCGGGAGGGCTAGGAGAGACCCAGTACTTC.